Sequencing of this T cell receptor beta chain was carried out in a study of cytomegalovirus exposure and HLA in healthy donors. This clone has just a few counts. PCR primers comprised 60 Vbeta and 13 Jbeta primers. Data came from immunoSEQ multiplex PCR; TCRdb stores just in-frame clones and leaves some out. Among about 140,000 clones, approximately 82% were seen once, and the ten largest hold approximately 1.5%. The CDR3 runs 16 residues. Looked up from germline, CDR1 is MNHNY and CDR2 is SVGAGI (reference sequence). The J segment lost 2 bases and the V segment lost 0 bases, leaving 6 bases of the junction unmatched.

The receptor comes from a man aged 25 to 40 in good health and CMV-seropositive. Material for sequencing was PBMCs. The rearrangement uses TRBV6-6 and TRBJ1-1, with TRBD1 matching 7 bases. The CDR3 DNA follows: TGTGCCAGCAGTTACTCCAGACAGGGCGGAAACACTGAAGCTTTCTTT. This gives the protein CASSYSRQGGNTEAFF.